Below, 25 T cell receptor beta chains from the same sample are listed, as sequenced in a study of CD8 T cells in ankylosing spondylitis. TCRdb re-called the 5' RACE reads through MiXCR, storing one row per CDR3 protein. The data contain about 35,000 distinct CDR3 sequences, approximately 10% of them singletons. The sequencing sample was made of blood, either unsorted or a sorted T cell fraction (not recorded which). These TCRs come from a male donor with ankylosing spondylitis or in good health (not recorded which).

This clonotype appeared many times. The chain uses TRBV6-1 and TRBJ2-7; 10 nucleotides align to TRBD1. The CDR3 totals 13 residues. Germline trimming cut 8 bases from V and 3 bases from J; bases unmatched to any gene: 4. CDR1 and CDR2 (germline): MNHNS, SASEGT. This CDR3 is CASSGQGVYEQYF. The CDR3 bases are TGTGCCAGCTCTGGACAGGGGGTCTACGAGCAGTACTTC.

This clonotype was observed at least ten times. The V gene is TRBV21-1, the J gene TRBJ2-1; TRBD2, the D gene given by the table, was not confirmed from the DNA. TRBV21-1 is termed a pseudogene. The CDR3 runs 17 residues. The CDR3 loop reads CASILAGGPHLYNEQFF. The CDR3 DNA follows: TGTGCCAGCATCCTAGCGGGAGGGCCCCACCTCTACAATGAGCAGTTCTTC.

This clonotype occurred many times. The chain is built from TRBV5-5 and TRBJ1-2; a weak D match, TRBD1 (5 bases). Looked up from germline, CDR1 is SGHKS and CDR2 is YYEKEE (reference sequence). Trimming cost V 4 bases and J 2 bases, with 15 bases left between them. The CDR3 runs 15 residues. CDR3 in amino acids: CASSVNYQGNYGYTF. DNA for the CDR3: TGTGCCAGCAGCGTTAATTACCAGGGAAACTATGGCTACACCTTC.

This clonotype was counted at least ten times. The J gene is TRBJ2-1, the V gene TRBV12-3 or TRBV12-4; no definite D call. The CDR3 totals 11 residues. Trimming took 2 bases from V and 9 from J, leaving 5 bases between them. The chain's CDR3 is CASSLRFEQFF. CDR3 nucleotide sequence: TGTGCCAGCAGTTTACGGTTTGAGCAGTTCTTC.

The genes are TRBV4-1 and TRBJ2-7; D ambiguous. Trimming took off 1 base at V and 0 bases at J, with 13 bases between the two ends. Germline V gene lookup returns CDR1 MGHRA and CDR2 YSYEKL. The CDR3 length is 16 residues. The CDR3 DNA is TGCGCCAGCAGCCAAGCGTCGGCCGGACCCTCCTACGAGCAGTACTTC. The encoded protein is CASSQASAGPSYEQYF.

This clonotype came up many times. The J gene is TRBJ2-1, the V gene TRBV5-1; tentatively, D is TRBD2 (7 bases). Trimming cost V 3 bases and J 8 bases, with 21 bases left between them. Germline-derived CDR1 and CDR2 are SGHRS and YFSETQ. The CDR3 extends over 16 amino acids. The CDR3 protein is CASSSMRGGAIDEQFF. CDR3 bases: TGCGCCAGCAGCTCTATGAGAGGGGGGGCCATCGATGAGCAGTTCTTC.

As for this clonotype: Given a much more abundant clone one base away, this may be a read error. The rearrangement uses TRBV10-3 and TRBJ1-1; D remains unclear. Trimming pared 2 bases from V and 4 bases from J, leaving 11 bases between. This CDR3 has 14 amino acids. From germline, CDR1 is ENHRY and CDR2 SYGVKD. Here the CDR3 DNA reads TGTGCCATCAGTGAGCAACAGCTGAGCACTGAAGCTTTCTTT. It is translated as CAISEQQLSTEAFF.

At least ten counts were recorded for this clonotype. The chain carries TRBV11-2 and TRBJ2-2, with D uncertain. This CDR3 spans 12 amino acids. Germline V gives CDR1 SGHAT, CDR2 FQNNGV. V was cut by 0 bases and J by 8 bases, with 4 bases left in between. In DNA form, the CDR3 reads TGTGCCAGCAGCTTAGATGGTGGGGAGCTGTTTTTT. It translates to CASSLDGGELFF.

This clonotype showed up many times. The V and J genes are TRBV18 and TRBJ2-3; no reliable D call. The CDR3 is 13 amino acids. Germline lookup yields CDR1 KGHSH and CDR2 LQKENI. V lost 4 bases to trimming and J lost 4 bases, with 9 bases between them. The CDR3 region has the DNA TGTGCCAGCTCACGGCAGGTAGCAGATACGCAGTATTTT. Amino acid sequence: CASSRQVADTQYF.

This clonotype is categorized as medium-sized. DNA for the CDR3: TGTGCCAGCAGTTCCCAGGTCGTAGGGGAGCAGTTCTTC. Protein sequence: CASSSQVVGEQFF. V usage is TRBV12-3 or TRBV12-4 and J usage is TRBJ2-1; the D is unclear. The CDR3 spans 13 residues. V was cut by 4 bases and J by 10 bases, with 14 bases left in between.

The chain carries TRBV5-6 and TRBJ2-3; D is ambiguous. Trimming shortened V by 9 bases and J by 1 base, and 18 bases separated the two germline ends. Germline loops: CDR1 SGHDT, CDR2 YYEEEE. This CDR3 spans 15 amino acids. The CDR3 spells CAMGPGLVGTDTQYF. CDR3 in DNA: TGTGCCATGGGCCCCGGGCTCGTCGGCACAGATACGCAGTATTTT.

This clonotype was detected many times. The V call is TRBV5-6, the J call TRBJ1-1; D remains ambiguous. Germline V gives CDR1 SGHDT, CDR2 YYEEEE. V lost 1 base and J lost 5, with 12 bases in between. The CDR3 covers 14 residues. The CDR3 here is CASSLFSLGTEAFF. CDR3 sequence (DNA): TGTGCCAGCAGCTTGTTTTCGCTGGGGACTGAAGCTTTCTTT.

This clonotype showed up many times. V and J are TRBV20-1 and TRBJ2-5; D is ambiguous. Germline V gene sequence: CDR1 DFQATT, CDR2 SNEGSKA (reference sequence). The CDR3 sequence is 14 residues long. The V end lost 0 bases, the J end lost 1 base, and 9 bases lay between the germline ends. The CDR3 DNA follows: TGCAGTGCTAGAGATCTGGCAGGCCAAGAGACCCAGTACTTC. Amino acid sequence: CSARDLAGQETQYF.

This clonotype was detected ten times or more. This chain uses TRBV12-3 or TRBV12-4 with TRBJ1-2; D possibly corresponds to TRBD1 (6 bases). This CDR3 is built from 17 residues. The V and J ends lost 3 bases and 4 bases respectively, with 21 bases between them. CDR3 DNA sequence: TGTGCCAGCAGTTTTAGGCAGGGGCCACGGTCAGTCTATGGCTACACCTTC. Amino acid sequence: CASSFRQGPRSVYGYTF.

This clonotype was recorded at least ten times. V and J are TRBV6-2 or TRBV6-3 and TRBJ2-1; tentative D call: TRBD2 (6 bases). The CDR3 totals 14 residues. Germline-derived CDR1 and CDR2 are MNHEY and SVGEGT. Trimming cost V 7 bases and J 6 bases, with 16 bases left between them. CDR3 sequence reads: CASTTWGDINEQFF. CDR3 nucleotides: TGTGCCAGCACCACCTGGGGGGATATCAATGAGCAGTTCTTC.

Ten or more counts support this clonotype. The chain carries TRBV4-1 and TRBJ2-1; D call uncertain. Germline loops: CDR1 MGHRA, CDR2 YSYEKL. This CDR3 spans 12 amino acids. V was clipped by 1 base and J by 11 bases, with 9 bases between them. The CDR3 protein is CASSQVGIQQFF. CDR3 sequence (DNA): TGCGCCAGCAGCCAAGTGGGAATTCAGCAGTTCTTC.

This clonotype was picked up many times. The rearrangement links TRBV6-1 to TRBJ2-7; 9 bases fit TRBD2. There are 17 residues in the CDR3. Germline V CDR1 and CDR2: MNHNS, SASEGT. J was trimmed by 2 bases and V by 5 bases; bases with no gene match: 13. As DNA, the CDR3 is TGTGCCAGCAGTACCTCTCGAGGGGCGGGAGGGCCCTACGAGCAGTACTTC. Translated, it gives CASSTSRGAGGPYEQYF.

The chain uses TRBV2 and TRBJ2-2; the D call may be TRBD1 or TRBD2 (6 bases each). Germline V gene data show CDR1 as SNHLY and CDR2 as FYNNEI. Trimming took off 3 bases at V and 6 bases at J, with 11 bases between the two ends. The CDR3 consists of 14 residues. CDR3 residues: CASSDLRGPGELFF. The CDR3 region has the DNA TGTGCCAGCAGTGACCTTCGGGGGCCCGGGGAGCTGTTTTTT.

As regards this clonotype: This clone may be a read error of a much larger clone one base away. DNA for the CDR3: TGCGCCAGCAGCCAAGTCGCAGTAATAAACACTGAAGCTTTCTTT. This sequence encodes CASSQVAVINTEAFF. The V and J genes are TRBV4-1 and TRBJ1-1; D gene unclear. Germline CDR1 MGHRA, CDR2 YSYEKL. V was trimmed by 1 base and J by 2 bases, leaving 11 bases between them. The CDR3 contains 15 residues.

The sample holds many counts of this clonotype. This sequence joins TRBV14 and TRBJ2-7; the match to TRBD2 covers 9 bases. In germline, CDR1 is SGHDN, CDR2 FVKESK. V shed 4 bases, J shed 3 bases, and the junction held 19 bases outside the gene matches. CDR3 size: 19 residues. The DNA of the CDR3 is TGTGCCAGCAGCCCGCCCGGTACAGAGAGACTAGCGGATCGCTACGAGCAGTACTTC. This gives the protein CASSPPGTERLADRYEQYF. Full variable domain (remainder filled in from reference TRBV14 and TRBJ2-7): EAGVTQFPSHSVIEKGQTVTLRCDPISGHDNLYWYRRVMGKEIKFLLHFVKESKQDESGMPNNRFLAERTGGTYSTLKVQPAELEDSGVYFCASSPPGTERLADRYEQYFGPGTRLTVT.

The chain joins TRBV24-1 to TRBJ2-3; TRBD2 agrees at 12 bases. This CDR3 spans 16 amino acids. CDR1 KGHDR and CDR2 SFDVKD come from the germline V gene. J gave up 2 bases and V 2 bases, and 1 base lay outside the gene matches. The CDR3 DNA is TGTGCCACCAGTGATTGGACTAGCGGGAACACAGATACGCAGTATTTT. This gives the protein CATSDWTSGNTDTQYF.

This clonotype showed up many times. The chain employs TRBV20-1 and TRBJ2-3; 7 positions match TRBD1. CDR3 length: 15 residues. V was pared by 6 bases and J by 3 bases, with 12 bases of the junction left unmatched. Germline values: CDR1 DFQATT, CDR2 SNEGSKA (reference sequence). The CDR3 is CSAPGPGQSTDTQYF. CDR3 DNA: TGCAGTGCCCCGGGCCCGGGACAGTCTACAGATACGCAGTATTTT.

This clonotype appeared many times. The V call is TRBV6-1, the J call TRBJ1-6; no clear D. Germline CDR1 and CDR2: MNHNS and SASEGT. The length of the CDR3 is 13 residues. Trimming removed 6 bases from V and 7 bases from J, with 10 bases in between. The CDR3 coding sequence is TGTGCCAGCAGGGAACCTCACAATTCACCCCTCCACTTT. This gives the protein CASREPHNSPLHF.

This clonotype was counted many times. This chain joins TRBV20-1 and TRBJ2-3; 8 bases fit TRBD2. This CDR3 is built from 13 residues. The V gene's germline CDR1 is DFQATT and CDR2 SNEGSKA (reference sequence). V trimming: 6 bases; J trimming: 3 bases; junction bases outside the gene matches: 5. The CDR3: CSAKRESTDTQYF. The CDR3 DNA is TGCAGTGCAAAGCGGGAGTCGACAGATACGCAGTATTTT.

This clonotype was observed many times. The genes are TRBV10-2 and TRBJ2-1; 8 bases fit TRBD1. Germline trimming cut 6 bases from V and 8 bases from J; bases unmatched to any gene: 3. The CDR3 runs 12 residues. Germline CDR1 reads WSHSY; CDR2 reads SAAADI. CDR3 loop: CASRSGGDEQFF. The CDR3 DNA sequence: TGCGCCAGCAGGTCAGGGGGCGATGAGCAGTTCTTC.